A selection of T cell receptor beta chains follows, all from one sample in a study of cytomegalovirus exposure and HLA in healthy donors. Generated by immunoSEQ multiplex PCR, the TCRdb table keeps only in-frame clones and is missing some. The sample lists over 150,000 clones, roughly three quarters seen once, with roughly 7.1% in the top ten. Material for sequencing was PBMCs. These receptors were collected from a man aged 25-40 years in good health and CMV-seropositive. Each CDR3 is given with its conserved first and last residue. Each record gives: J gene, clone size, V gene, D gene, CDR3 protein, CDR3 DNA. A D gene is named only where the DNA matches it firmly. Clone size is stated in some rows and not others, as once, few, many or a class when expanded.

>TRBJ1-1|.|TRBV19|.
CASSLTGRSEAFF
TGTGCCAGTAGTCTGACAGGCCGGAGTGAAGCTTTCTTT
>TRBJ2-3|.|TRBV5-4|.
CASSFVPADTQYF
TGTGCCAGCAGCTTTGTGCCGGCAGATACGCAGTATTTT
>TRBJ2-2|few|TRBV6-5|TRBD1
CASRVTGDTGELFF
TGTGCCAGCAGAGTGACAGGGGACACCGGGGAGCTGTTTTTT
>TRBJ2-2|.|TRBV5-6|.
CASSPRSNPGELFF
TGTGCCAGCAGCCCCAGGTCCAATCCCGGGGAGCTGTTTTTT
>TRBJ2-1|.|TRBV25-1|.
CASSESGTHYNEQFF
TGTGCCAGCAGTGAATCCGGGACACACTACAATGAGCAGTTCTTC
>TRBJ2-7|.|TRBV28|TRBD2
CASSSAGGLGGTGLYEQYF
TGTGCCAGCAGTTCCGCCGGGGGACTAGGAGGTACGGGCCTCTACGAGCAGTACTTC
>TRBJ2-3|.|TRBV27|.
CASSFSGKVDTQYF
TGTGCCAGCAGTTTTTCCGGGAAGGTAGATACGCAGTATTTT
>TRBJ1-2|.|TRBV4-2|.
CASSQGTESGYGYTF
TGTGCCAGCAGCCAAGGAACGGAGTCGGGTTATGGCTACACCTTC
>TRBJ1-1|few|TRBV5-4|.
CASSEGLLNTEAFF
TGTGCCAGCAGCGAAGGACTGCTGAACACTGAAGCTTTCTTT
>TRBJ2-7|once|TRBV30|.
CAWKAGPYEQYF
TGTGCCTGGAAGGCAGGTCCCTACGAGCAGTACTTC
>TRBJ2-7|.|TRBV7-2|TRBD1
CASSLVAGGDYEQYF
TGTGCCAGCAGCTTAGTAGCAGGGGGCGACTACGAGCAGTACTTC
>TRBJ1-4|.|TRBV7-8|TRBD1
CASSLLSGTGVEKLFF
TGTGCCAGCAGCTTATTATCCGGGACAGGGGTGGAAAAACTGTTTTTT
>TRBJ2-3|.|TRBV2|TRBD1
CASKDRSTDTQYF
TGTGCCAGCAAGGACAGGAGCACAGATACGCAGTATTTT